These 5 T cell receptor beta chains originate from one sample sequenced in a study of read filtering for tumor transcriptome and immune sequencing. Molecular barcoded adaptors covering alpha/delta and beta/gamma chains were used on approximately 400 ng RNA. TCRdb re-derived calls from the reads in MiXCR, one entry per CDR3 protein. The table has approximately 40,000 distinct CDR3 sequences, roughly an eighth seen once; the top ten hold 27%. The sample consisted of a population of CD138-negative cells sorted from bone marrow. The receptors come from a donor over 35 with multiple myeloma.

This clonotype appeared many times. The chain couples TRBV5-4 to TRBJ2-3; D may be TRBD2 (6 bases). V was trimmed by 2 bases and J by 0 bases, leaving 10 bases between them. Germline V gene lookup returns CDR1 SGHNT and CDR2 YYREEE (reference sequence). The CDR3 sequence is 15 residues long. CDR3 in amino acids: CASSFSGTSTDTQYF. CDR3 nucleotide sequence: TGTGCCAGCAGCTTTAGCGGAACTAGCACAGATACGCAGTATTTT.

Only a few counts were recorded for this clonotype. No conserved phenylalanine or tryptophan ends this CDR3, so it is likely a read error. The DNA is left out, because the CDR3 cannot be placed on it with certainty; the CDR3 is given as TCRdb lists it. The chain combines TRBV3-2 with TRBJ2-1. TRBV3-2 is described as a pseudogene. The CDR3 is 12 residues long, counting both termini. CDR3 sequence: CASSQTANEQFS.

This clonotype was recorded at least ten times. J is TRBJ2-1 and V is TRBV20-1; TRBD2 aligns across 11 bases. Trimming cost V 2 bases and J 8 bases; bases outside gene matches: 14. The CDR3 sequence is 17 residues long. In germline, CDR1 is DFQATT, CDR2 SNEGSKA (reference sequence). The chain's CDR3 is CSARLEASGRLRDEQFF. CDR3 nucleotides: TGCAGTGCTAGACTCGAGGCTAGCGGGAGGCTTCGGGATGAGCAGTTCTTC.

This clonotype was seen at least ten times. The rearrangement links TRBV20-1 to TRBJ2-5, with D hard to call. The germline V gene encodes CDR1 DFQATT and CDR2 SNEGSKA (reference sequence). The V and J ends lost 2 bases and 4 bases respectively, with 11 bases between them. This CDR3 comprises 13 residues. The CDR3 reads CSARFLGGETQYF. The CDR3 DNA reads as TGCAGTGCTAGATTCTTAGGCGGAGAGACCCAGTACTTC.

Many counts were recorded for this clonotype. The chain is built from TRBV7-2 and TRBJ2-7, with D maybe TRBD1 (6 bases). CDR1 and CDR2 from the germline V gene are SGHTA and FQGNSA. The germline V and J ends were trimmed by 5 bases and 5 bases, with 19 bases remaining between them. This CDR3 comprises 15 residues. CDR3 coding DNA: TGTGCCAGCAGCGGGGGACAAGCTCGGTCTAACGAGCAGTACTTC. It encodes CASSGGQARSNEQYF.